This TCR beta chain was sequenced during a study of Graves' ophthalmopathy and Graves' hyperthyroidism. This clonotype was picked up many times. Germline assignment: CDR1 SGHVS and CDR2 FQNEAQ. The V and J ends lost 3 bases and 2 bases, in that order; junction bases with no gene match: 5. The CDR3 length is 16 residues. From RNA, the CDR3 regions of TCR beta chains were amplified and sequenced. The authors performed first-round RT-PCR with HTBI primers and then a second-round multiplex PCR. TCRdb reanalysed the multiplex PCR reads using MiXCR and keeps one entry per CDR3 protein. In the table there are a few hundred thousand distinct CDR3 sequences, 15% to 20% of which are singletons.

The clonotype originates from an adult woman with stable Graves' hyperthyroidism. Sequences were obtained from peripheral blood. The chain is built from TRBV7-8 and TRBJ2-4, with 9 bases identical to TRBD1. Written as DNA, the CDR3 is TGTGCCAGCAGCTTGGGGACAGGGTTGACCAAAAACATTCAGTACTTC. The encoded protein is CASSLGTGLTKNIQYF.